A single sample is the source of the 29 T cell receptor beta chains below, sequenced in a study of blood T cell repertoires in COVID-19. The table came from immunoSEQ multiplex PCR; TCRdb's copy has only in-frame clones and leaves some out. The repertoire holds about 490,000 clones, with 70% to 90% as singletons. Sequencing used peripheral blood. These receptors came from a human donor in a cohort sampled during active COVID-19.

This clone was seen a single time. This sequence joins TRBV11-2 and TRBJ1-5, with D uncertain. V gave up 3 bases and J gave up 1 base, with 10 bases separating them. This CDR3 contains 15 residues. CDR1 SGHAT and CDR2 FQNNGV come from the germline V gene. The CDR3 DNA sequence: TGTGCCAGCAGCTTGGACGGAGGGAGCAATCAGCCCCAGCATTTT. Translated, it gives CASSLDGGSNQPQHF.

This clone came up once. J is TRBJ2-7 and V is TRBV28; 15 nucleotides agree with TRBD2. Germline V CDR1 and CDR2: MDHEN, SYDVKM. After removal of 1 base from V and 4 bases from J, the junction contained 11 bases not matched to a gene. The CDR3 totals 19 residues. CDR3 protein: CASSLFRTSGRVTPYEQYF. CDR3 bases: TGTGCCAGCAGTTTATTCAGGACTAGCGGGAGGGTAACTCCTTACGAGCAGTACTTC.

The V and J genes are TRBV6-1 and TRBJ2-1; D may be TRBD1 (7 bases). The V end lost 2 bases, the J end lost 10 bases, and 12 bases lay between the germline ends. The CDR3 length is 13 residues. Germline V CDR1 and CDR2: MNHNS, SASEGT. In DNA form, the CDR3 reads TGTGCCAGCAGTGAAACAGGGGACTGGGAGCAGTTCTTC. Translated, it gives CASSETGDWEQFF.

The chain employs TRBV12-5 and TRBJ2-2; TRBD1 agrees at 9 bases. The ends lost 5 bases at V and 7 bases at J; junction bases unmatched: 8. The CDR3 sequence is 15 residues long. The germline gives CDR1 LGHNT, CDR2 FRNRAP. The CDR3 loop reads CASGGIGTGNGELFF. CDR3 bases: TGTGCTAGTGGTGGAATCGGGACAGGGAACGGGGAGCTGTTTTTT. Complete variable domain (other parts from reference TRBV12-5 and TRBJ2-2): DARVTQTPRHKVTEMGQEVTMRCQPILGHNTVFWYRQTMMQGLELLAYFRNRAPLDDSGMPKDRFSAEMPDATLATLKIQPSEPRDSAVYFCASGGIGTGNGELFFGEGSRLTVL.

This clone was recorded a few times. This chain joins TRBV10-3 and TRBJ2-7; possibly TRBD2 for D (6 bases). The CDR3 is 11 residues long. Germline V lookup: CDR1 ENHRY, CDR2 SYGVKD. With 10 bases removed from V and 6 bases from J, the gap between germline ends came to 13 bases. The CDR3 region has the DNA TGTGCCACCGCGGGACCTGGCGAGCAGTACTTC. It encodes CATAGPGEQYF.

DNA for the CDR3: TGTGCCAGCAGCCGCCTGGGGGCCGATCCTTCTGAAGCTTTCTTT. Translating it yields CASSRLGADPSEAFF. V usage is TRBV28 and J usage is TRBJ1-1; D may be TRBD1 (6 bases). Germline V lookup: CDR1 MDHEN, CDR2 SYDVKM. With 6 bases removed from V and 6 bases from J, the gap between germline ends came to 20 bases. The CDR3 contains 15 residues.

This clone occurred a few times. This chain uses TRBV7-3 with TRBJ1-1; the D gene is possibly TRBD1 (5 bases). V lost 2 bases, J lost 5 bases, and 12 bases lay in between. CDR1 is SGHTA and CDR2 is FQGTGA in the germline V gene. This CDR3 comprises 14 residues. The CDR3 is CASSLGGIQTEAFF. CDR3 nucleotides: TGTGCCAGCAGCTTAGGGGGGATTCAGACTGAAGCTTTCTTT.

The V gene is TRBV5-4, the J gene TRBJ1-1; a possible D gene is TRBD1 (6 bases). Germline loops: CDR1 SGHNT, CDR2 YYREEE (reference sequence). The CDR3 covers 14 residues. V was cut by 4 bases and J by 1 base, with 11 bases left in between. The CDR3 DNA sequence: TGTGCCAGCAGCCACCGGGACACGAACACTGAAGCTTTCTTT. Its translation: CASSHRDTNTEAFF.

The chain recombines TRBV27 with TRBJ2-3; 7 bases fit TRBD2. Per germline, CDR1 MNHEY and CDR2 SMNVEV (reference sequence). CDR3 size: 14 residues. V dropped 6 bases and J dropped 2; count of bases not matched to a gene: 5. The DNA for the CDR3 is TGTGCCAGCAGAAGAGCGGGAAACACAGATACGCAGTATTTT. Protein product: CASRRAGNTDTQYF.

The chain links TRBV7-2 to TRBJ2-5; tentative D call: TRBD2 (6 bases). The germline gives CDR1 SGHTA, CDR2 FQGNSA. CDR3 length equals 13 residues. Trimming left V 5 bases short and J 3 bases short, with 10 bases between. In DNA form, the CDR3 reads TGTGCCAGCAGCGCGGGGTGGAAAGAGACCCAGTACTTC. The encoded protein is CASSAGWKETQYF.

The genes are TRBV5-4 and TRBJ1-1, with 8 bases lining up with TRBD1. Germline CDR1 reads SGHNT; CDR2 reads YYREEE (reference sequence). J was trimmed by 0 bases and V by 3 bases; bases with no gene match: 4. This CDR3 spans 15 amino acids. The CDR3 loop reads CASSSGQDLNTEAFF. DNA for the CDR3: TGTGCCAGCAGCTCGGGACAGGACTTGAACACTGAAGCTTTCTTT.

The chain combines TRBV2 with TRBJ2-1, with 13 bases that match TRBD2. Germline loops: CDR1 SNHLY, CDR2 FYNNEI. The junction had 5 bases not matched to a gene; V was cut back by 6 bases and J by 6 bases. This CDR3 is built from 15 residues. The CDR3 protein is CASSGLAGDVNEQFF. The DNA for the CDR3 is TGTGCCAGCAGCGGACTAGCGGGGGACGTCAATGAGCAGTTCTTC.

The CDR3 DNA reads TGTGCCAGCACCCGGGACAGGGGAGGCTACACCTTC. Amino acids: CASTRDRGGYTF. V gene TRBV13 combines with J gene TRBJ1-2, with 10 bases that match TRBD1. With V trimmed by 7 bases and J by 8 bases, 4 bases remained unmatched. Germline V CDR1 and CDR2: PRHDT, FYEKMQ (reference sequence). The CDR3 is 12 residues long.

This clone was recorded once. The V gene is TRBV5-1, the J gene TRBJ2-5; 9 bases fit TRBD1. V lost 2 bases and J lost 5; bases outside the gene matches: 4. CDR1 SGHRS and CDR2 YFSETQ come from the germline V gene. This CDR3 comprises 14 residues. The CDR3 region is CASSFGTGYETQYF. The CDR3 bases are TGCGCCAGCAGCTTCGGGACAGGGTACGAGACCCAGTACTTC.

The chain employs TRBV19 and TRBJ2-3; D unclear. Trimming shortened V by 5 bases and J by 7 bases, and 13 bases separated the two germline ends. Germline V gene sequence: CDR1 LNHDA, CDR2 SQIVND (reference sequence). There are 13 residues in the CDR3. CDR3 bases: TGTGCCAGTAGTTCGAGCACGCTAAATACGCAGTATTTT. It codes for CASSSSTLNTQYF.

This rearrangement joins TRBV5-4 to TRBJ2-3; 14 bases match TRBD2. The length of the CDR3 is 16 residues. Germline loops: CDR1 SGHNT, CDR2 YYREEE (reference sequence). Losses at the gene ends were 5 bases for V and 4 bases for J; bases not matched to a gene: 6. CDR3 sequence reads: CASSREGLAGADTQYF. DNA for the CDR3: TGTGCCAGCAGTCGGGAGGGACTAGCGGGAGCAGATACGCAGTATTTT.

V usage is TRBV15 and J usage is TRBJ2-7, with D possibly matching TRBD1 (6 bases). Trimming left V 2 bases short and J 7 bases short, with 15 bases between. Per the germline V gene, CDR1 is LNHNV and CDR2 is YYDKDF (reference sequence). There are 14 residues in the CDR3. CDR3 sequence (DNA): TGTGCCACCAGCAGACAAACAGGGCTAGGGGAGCAGTACTTC. It encodes CATSRQTGLGEQYF.

This chain uses TRBV28 with TRBJ2-3; 7 positions match TRBD1. The CDR3 is 13 residues long. The ends lost 6 bases at V and 5 bases at J; junction bases unmatched: 5. Germline V gene lookup returns CDR1 MDHEN and CDR2 SYDVKM. The CDR3 reads CASRPTGEDTQYF. The CDR3 DNA is TGTGCCAGCAGACCTACAGGGGAAGATACGCAGTATTTT.

As for this clone: Germline and junction disagree at one end, which may indicate a read error. The V and J genes are TRBV7-7 and TRBJ2-5, with 7 bases that match TRBD2. The CDR3 contains 17 residues. Germline V lookup: CDR1 SSHAT, CDR2 FNYEAQ (reference sequence). CDR3 DNA: TGTGCTAGCAGCTTTACCAGCGGGAATATCGGTAGAGAGACCCAGTACTTC. This gives the protein CASSFTSGNIGRETQYF.

The chain joins TRBV19 to TRBJ2-5, with TRBD2 identical over 15 bases. The CDR3 totals 17 residues. V shed 1 base, J shed 5 bases, and the junction held 5 bases outside the gene matches. The germline CDR1 and CDR2 sequences are LNHDA and SQIVND (reference sequence). The CDR3 reads CASSIGTSGRVTETQYF. For the CDR3, the DNA is TGTGCCAGTAGTATAGGGACTAGCGGGAGGGTAACGGAGACCCAGTACTTC.

The chain links TRBV27 to TRBJ1-5; TRBD1 is a possible D gene (5 bases). Per the germline V gene, CDR1 is MNHEY and CDR2 is SMNVEV (reference sequence). The V gene lost 8 bases and the J gene lost 3 bases, with 14 bases spanning the gap. The length of the CDR3 is 14 residues. In DNA form, the CDR3 reads TGTGCCAGCGGGGTCGGGGGGTACAATCAGCCCCAGCATTTT. This gives the protein CASGVGGYNQPQHF.

This chain connects TRBV20-1 to TRBJ2-7, with 8 bases fitting TRBD1. V lost 3 bases, J lost 6 bases, and 13 bases stayed unmatched. Germline V lookup: CDR1 DFQATT, CDR2 SNEGSKA (reference sequence). This CDR3 is 15 amino acids long. The CDR3 sequence: CSASPWTGQPREQYF. The DNA of the CDR3 is TGCAGTGCTAGTCCATGGACAGGGCAACCTCGCGAGCAGTACTTC.

This rearrangement joins TRBV7-6 to TRBJ1-2, with 8 bases that match TRBD1. CDR1 is SGHVS and CDR2 is FNYEAQ in the germline V gene. The CDR3 totals 15 residues. The V and J ends lost 5 bases and 6 bases, in that order; junction bases with no gene match: 11. Written as DNA, the CDR3 is TGTGCCAGCAGCCGCCGGACAGGGCTGGGGAATGGCTACACCTTC. It is translated as CASSRRTGLGNGYTF.

V gene TRBV28 combines with J gene TRBJ1-1; tentative D call: TRBD1 (6 bases). The germline V gene has CDR1 MDHEN and CDR2 SYDVKM. V lost 10 bases to trimming and J lost 5 bases, with 14 bases between them. The CDR3 runs to 12 residues. The CDR3 loop is CATHRVGTEAFF. CDR3 in DNA: TGTGCCACCCACAGGGTGGGGACTGAAGCTTTCTTT. Supplemented by reference TRBV28 and TRBJ1-1, the full variable domain reads DVKVTQSSRYLVKRTGEKVFLECVQDMDHENMFWYRQDPGLGLRLIYFSYDVKMKEKGDIPEGYSVSREKKERFSLILESASTNQTSMYLCATHRVGTEAFFGQGTRLTVV.

The rearrangement joins TRBV15 to TRBJ1-5, with TRBD1 identical over 7 bases. This CDR3 spans 17 amino acids. V dropped 6 bases and J dropped 3; count of bases not matched to a gene: 14. Germline loops: CDR1 LNHNV, CDR2 YYDKDF (reference sequence). In DNA form, the CDR3 reads TGTGCCACCAGTAAAGCACGGGACAGTCATTTCAATCAGCCCCAGCATTTT. The encoded protein is CATSKARDSHFNQPQHF. Full variable domain (remainder filled in from reference TRBV15 and TRBJ1-5): DAMVIQNPRYQVTQFGKPVTLSCSQTLNHNVMYWYQQKSSQAPKLLFHYYDKDFNNEADTPDNFQSRRPNTSFCFLDIRSPGLGDTAMYLCATSKARDSHFNQPQHFGDGTRLSIL.

Turning to this clone: The junction differs from germline at one of its ends, possibly a read error. The V call is TRBV6-2 or TRBV6-3, the J call TRBJ2-7; D gene unclear. Looked up from germline, CDR1 is MNHEY and CDR2 is SVGEGT. This CDR3 spans 13 amino acids. The CDR3 DNA follows: TGTGCCAGCAGTTACTGGGCCTCCAACGAGCAGTACTTC. This codes for CASSYWASNEQYF.

This clone was picked up one time. The genes are TRBV30 and TRBJ1-1; a possible D gene is TRBD1 (5 bases). V was cut by 7 bases and J by 5 bases, with 17 bases left in between. CDR3 size: 13 residues. Germline CDR1 is GTSNPN and CDR2 is SVGIG (reference sequence). This chain's CDR3 is CASSLKTDTEAFF. As DNA, the CDR3 is TGTGCCTCCTCCCTTAAGACAGATACTGAAGCTTTCTTT.

CDR3 nucleotides: TGTGCCAGCAGTTCATCCGGGACAGGGGTTCAGCCCCAGCATTTT. This translates into CASSSSGTGVQPQHF. The J gene is TRBJ1-5, the V gene TRBV28, with TRBD1 identical over 10 bases. The CDR3 length is 15 residues. Germline CDR1 MDHEN, CDR2 SYDVKM. Trimming cost V 4 bases and J 6 bases; bases outside gene matches: 6. The full variable domain, with the rest looked up from reference TRBV28 and TRBJ1-5, is DVKVTQSSRYLVKRTGEKVFLECVQDMDHENMFWYRQDPGLGLRLIYFSYDVKMKEKGDIPEGYSVSREKKERFSLILESASTNQTSMYLCASSSSGTGVQPQHFGDGTRLSIL.

This rearrangement joins TRBV9 to TRBJ2-7; 9 nucleotides agree with TRBD2. The length of the CDR3 is 14 residues. With V trimmed by 2 bases and J by 6 bases, 6 bases remained unmatched. In germline, CDR1 is SGDLS, CDR2 YYNGEE. In DNA form, the CDR3 reads TGTGCCAGCAGCGTGGGTAGCGGGAGTATCGAGCAGTACTTC. As protein: CASSVGSGSIEQYF. The full variable domain, rest sourced from reference TRBV9 and TRBJ2-7, is DSGVTQTPKHLITATGQRVTLRCSPRSGDLSVYWYQQSLDQGLQFLIQYYNGEERAKGNILERFSAQQFPDLHSELNLSSLELGDSALYFCASSVGSGSIEQYFGPGTRLTVT.